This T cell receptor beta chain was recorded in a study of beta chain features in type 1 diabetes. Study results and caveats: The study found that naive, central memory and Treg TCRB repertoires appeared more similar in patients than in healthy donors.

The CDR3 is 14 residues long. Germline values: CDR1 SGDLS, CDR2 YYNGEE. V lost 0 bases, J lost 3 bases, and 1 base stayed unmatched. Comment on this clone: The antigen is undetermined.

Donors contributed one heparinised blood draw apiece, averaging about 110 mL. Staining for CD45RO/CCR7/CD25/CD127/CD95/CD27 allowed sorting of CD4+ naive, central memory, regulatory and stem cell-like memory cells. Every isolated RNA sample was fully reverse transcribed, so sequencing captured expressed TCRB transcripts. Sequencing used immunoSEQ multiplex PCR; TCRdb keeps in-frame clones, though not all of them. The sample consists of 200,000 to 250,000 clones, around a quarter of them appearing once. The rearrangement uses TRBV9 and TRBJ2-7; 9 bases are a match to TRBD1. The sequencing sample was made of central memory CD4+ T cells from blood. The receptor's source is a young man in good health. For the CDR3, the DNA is TGTGCCAGCAGCGTAGGGGGACAGGGCTACGAGCAGTACTTC. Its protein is CASSVGGQGYEQYF. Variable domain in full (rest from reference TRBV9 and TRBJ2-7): DSGVTQTPKHLITATGQRVTLRCSPRSGDLSVYWYQQSLDQGLQFLIQYYNGEERAKGNILERFSAQQFPDLHSELNLSSLELGDSALYFCASSVGGQGYEQYFGPGTRLTVT.